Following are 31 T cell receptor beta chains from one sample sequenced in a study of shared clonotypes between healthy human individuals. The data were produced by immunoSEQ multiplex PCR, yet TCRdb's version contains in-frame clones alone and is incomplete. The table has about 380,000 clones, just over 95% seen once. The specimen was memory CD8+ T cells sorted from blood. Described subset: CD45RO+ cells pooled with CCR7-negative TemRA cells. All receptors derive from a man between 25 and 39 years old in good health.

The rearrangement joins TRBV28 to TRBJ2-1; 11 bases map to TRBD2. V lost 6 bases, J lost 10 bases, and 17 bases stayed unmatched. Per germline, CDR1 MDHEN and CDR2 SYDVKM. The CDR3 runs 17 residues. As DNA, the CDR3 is TGTGCCAGCAGCCTGGCCTCGACTAGCGGGAAGCAAGTCGAGCAGTTCTTC. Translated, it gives CASSLASTSGKQVEQFF.

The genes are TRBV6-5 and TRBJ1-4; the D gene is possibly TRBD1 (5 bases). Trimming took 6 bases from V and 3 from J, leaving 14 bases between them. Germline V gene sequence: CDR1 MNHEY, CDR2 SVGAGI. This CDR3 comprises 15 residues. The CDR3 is CASSQSGFSNEKLFF. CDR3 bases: TGTGCCAGCAGCCAGTCAGGGTTCTCTAATGAAAAACTGTTTTTT.

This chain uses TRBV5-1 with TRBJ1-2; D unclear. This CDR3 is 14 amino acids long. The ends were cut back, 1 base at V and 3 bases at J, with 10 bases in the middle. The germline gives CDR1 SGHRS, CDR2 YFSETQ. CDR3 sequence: CASSLLLGDYGYTF. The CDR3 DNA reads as TGCGCCAGCAGCTTGCTTTTGGGAGACTATGGCTACACCTTC.

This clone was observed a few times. The CDR3 loop is CATSTGYGYTF. Here the CDR3 DNA reads TGTGCCACCAGCACCGGTTATGGCTACACCTTC. The gene calls are TRBV15 and TRBJ1-2, with D unclear. Germline CDR1 LNHNV, CDR2 YYDKDF (reference sequence). Trimming removed 4 bases from V and 5 bases from J, with 5 bases in between. This CDR3 contains 11 residues.

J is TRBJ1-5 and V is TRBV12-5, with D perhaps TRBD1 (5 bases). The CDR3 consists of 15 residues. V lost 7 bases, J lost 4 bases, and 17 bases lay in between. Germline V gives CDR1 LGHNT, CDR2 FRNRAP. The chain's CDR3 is CASATGDPTNQPQHF. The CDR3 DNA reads TGTGCTAGTGCTACAGGAGACCCCACAAATCAGCCCCAGCATTTT.

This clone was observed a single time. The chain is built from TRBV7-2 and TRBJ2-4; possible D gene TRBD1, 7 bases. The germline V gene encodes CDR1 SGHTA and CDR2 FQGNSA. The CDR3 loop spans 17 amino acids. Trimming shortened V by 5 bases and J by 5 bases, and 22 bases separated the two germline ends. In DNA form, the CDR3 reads TGTGCCAGCAGCCCCTTTTATCGACAGGGAGGCCAAAACATTCAGTACTTC. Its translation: CASSPFYRQGGQNIQYF.

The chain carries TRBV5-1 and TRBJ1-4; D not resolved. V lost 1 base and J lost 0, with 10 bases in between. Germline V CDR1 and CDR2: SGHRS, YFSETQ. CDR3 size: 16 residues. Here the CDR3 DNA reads TGCGCCAGCAGCTTGAACAGCCTTGCAACTAATGAAAAACTGTTTTTT. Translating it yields CASSLNSLATNEKLFF.

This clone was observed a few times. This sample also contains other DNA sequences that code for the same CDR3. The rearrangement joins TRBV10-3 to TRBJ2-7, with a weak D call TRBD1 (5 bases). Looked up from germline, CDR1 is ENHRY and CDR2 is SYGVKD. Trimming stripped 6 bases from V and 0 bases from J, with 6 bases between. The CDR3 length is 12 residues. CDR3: CAIRDNSYEQYF. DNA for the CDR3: TGTGCCATCAGGGACAACTCCTACGAGCAGTACTTC.

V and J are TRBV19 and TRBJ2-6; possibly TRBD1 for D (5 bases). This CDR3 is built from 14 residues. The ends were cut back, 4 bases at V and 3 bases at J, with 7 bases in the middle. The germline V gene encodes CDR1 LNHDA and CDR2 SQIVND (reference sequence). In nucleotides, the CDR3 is TGTGCCAGTAGTACAGGGATTGGGGCCAACGTCCTGACTTTC. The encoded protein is CASSTGIGANVLTF.

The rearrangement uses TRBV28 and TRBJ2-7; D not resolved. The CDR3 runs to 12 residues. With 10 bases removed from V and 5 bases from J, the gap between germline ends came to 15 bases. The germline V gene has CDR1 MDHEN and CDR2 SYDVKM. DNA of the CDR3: TGTGCCACCGGGCTGAGTGTGAACGAGCAGTACTTC. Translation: CATGLSVNEQYF. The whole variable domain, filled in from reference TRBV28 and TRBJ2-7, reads DVKVTQSSRYLVKRTGEKVFLECVQDMDHENMFWYRQDPGLGLRLIYFSYDVKMKEKGDIPEGYSVSREKKERFSLILESASTNQTSMYLCATGLSVNEQYFGPGTRLTVT.

The CDR3 region is CASSQGKRGTQYF. The DNA of the CDR3 is TGTGCCAGCAGCCAAGGGAAGCGCGGGACCCAGTACTTC. This chain links TRBV4-2 with TRBJ2-5; D ambiguous. Germline CDR1 and CDR2: LGHNA and YNFKEQ. With 1 base removed from V and 7 bases from J, the gap between germline ends came to 10 bases. The CDR3 sequence is 13 residues long.

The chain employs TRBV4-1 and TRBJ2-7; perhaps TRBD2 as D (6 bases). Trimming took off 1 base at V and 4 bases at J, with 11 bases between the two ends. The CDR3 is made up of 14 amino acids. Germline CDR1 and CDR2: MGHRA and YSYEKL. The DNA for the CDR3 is TGCGCCAGCAGCCAAGTGCGGGATCGGTACGAGCAGTACTTC. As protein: CASSQVRDRYEQYF.

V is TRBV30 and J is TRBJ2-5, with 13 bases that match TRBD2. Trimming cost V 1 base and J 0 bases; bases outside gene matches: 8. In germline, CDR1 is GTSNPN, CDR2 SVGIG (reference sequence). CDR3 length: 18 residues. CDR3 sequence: CAWSDVTSGGQYQETQYF. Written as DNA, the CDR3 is TGTGCCTGGAGTGATGTGACTAGCGGGGGGCAATACCAAGAGACCCAGTACTTC.

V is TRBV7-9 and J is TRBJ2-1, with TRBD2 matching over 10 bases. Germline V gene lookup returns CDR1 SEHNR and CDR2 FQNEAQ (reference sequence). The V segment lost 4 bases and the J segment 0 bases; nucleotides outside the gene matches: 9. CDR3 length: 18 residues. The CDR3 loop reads CASSSGTSVTVSYNEQFF. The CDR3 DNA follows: TGTGCCAGCAGCTCCGGGACTAGCGTTACAGTCTCCTACAATGAGCAGTTCTTC.

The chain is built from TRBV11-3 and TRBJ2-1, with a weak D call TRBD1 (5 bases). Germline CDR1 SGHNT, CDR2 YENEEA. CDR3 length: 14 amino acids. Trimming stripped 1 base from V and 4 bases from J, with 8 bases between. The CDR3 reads CASSLGGEYNEQFF. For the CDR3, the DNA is TGTGCCAGCAGCTTAGGGGGCGAGTACAATGAGCAGTTCTTC.

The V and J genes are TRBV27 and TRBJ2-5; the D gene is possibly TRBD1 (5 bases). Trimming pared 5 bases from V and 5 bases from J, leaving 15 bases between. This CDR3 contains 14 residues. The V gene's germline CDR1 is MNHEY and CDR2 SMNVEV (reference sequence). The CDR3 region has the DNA TGTGCCAGCAGTCCCCGGTTGGGGCGGGAGACCCAGTACTTC. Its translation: CASSPRLGRETQYF.

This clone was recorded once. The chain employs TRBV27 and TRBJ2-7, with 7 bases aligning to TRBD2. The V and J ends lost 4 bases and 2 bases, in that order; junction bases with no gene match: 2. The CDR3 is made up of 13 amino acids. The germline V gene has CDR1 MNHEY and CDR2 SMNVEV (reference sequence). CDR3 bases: TGTGCCAGCAGTTGGGGACTAACCTACGAGCAGTACTTC. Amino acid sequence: CASSWGLTYEQYF.

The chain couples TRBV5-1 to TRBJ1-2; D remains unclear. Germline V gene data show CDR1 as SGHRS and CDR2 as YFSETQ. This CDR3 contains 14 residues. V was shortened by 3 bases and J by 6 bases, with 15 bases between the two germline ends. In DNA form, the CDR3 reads TGCGCCAGCAGCTCTGGACGGCCCGGGGATGGCTACACCTTC. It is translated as CASSSGRPGDGYTF.

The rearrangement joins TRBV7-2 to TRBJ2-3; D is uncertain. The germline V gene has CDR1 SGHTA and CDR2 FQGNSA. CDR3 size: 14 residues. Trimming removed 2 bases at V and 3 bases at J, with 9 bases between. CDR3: CASSLNRLTDTQYF. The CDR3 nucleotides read TGTGCCAGCAGCTTAAATCGATTAACAGATACGCAGTATTTT.

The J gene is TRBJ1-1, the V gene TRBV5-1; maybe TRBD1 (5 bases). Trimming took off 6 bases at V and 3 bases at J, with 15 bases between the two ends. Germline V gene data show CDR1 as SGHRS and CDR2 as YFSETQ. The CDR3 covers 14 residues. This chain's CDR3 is CASTVGGGDTEAFF. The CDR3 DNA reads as TGCGCCAGCACCGTGGGGGGGGGTGACACTGAAGCTTTCTTT.

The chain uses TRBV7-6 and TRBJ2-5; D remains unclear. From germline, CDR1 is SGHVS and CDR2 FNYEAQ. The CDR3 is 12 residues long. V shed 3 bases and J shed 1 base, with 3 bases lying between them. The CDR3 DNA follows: TGTGCCAGCAGCTTCACCCAAGAGACCCAGTACTTC. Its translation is CASSFTQETQYF.

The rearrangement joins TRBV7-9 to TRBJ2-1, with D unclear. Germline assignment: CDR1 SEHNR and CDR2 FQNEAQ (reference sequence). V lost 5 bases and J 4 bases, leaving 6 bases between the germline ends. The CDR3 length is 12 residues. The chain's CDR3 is CASSPLYNEQFF. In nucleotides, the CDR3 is TGTGCCAGCAGCCCCCTTTACAATGAGCAGTTCTTC.

This CDR3 reads CASSAIGRNTIYF. CDR3 DNA sequence: TGTGCCAGCAGTGCTATTGGAAGAAACACCATATATTTT. The chain joins TRBV25-1 to TRBJ1-3; D is unresolved. Germline V lookup: CDR1 MGHDK, CDR2 SYGVNS. V was clipped by 4 bases and J by 5 bases, with 9 bases between them. CDR3 size: 13 residues.

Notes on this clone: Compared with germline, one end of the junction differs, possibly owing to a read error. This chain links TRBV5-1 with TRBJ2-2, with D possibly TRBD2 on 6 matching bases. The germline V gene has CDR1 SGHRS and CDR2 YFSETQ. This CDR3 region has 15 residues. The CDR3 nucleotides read TGCGCCAGCACCTTGGGACTCCCGAACACCGGGGAGCTGTTTTTT. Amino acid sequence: CASTLGLPNTGELFF.

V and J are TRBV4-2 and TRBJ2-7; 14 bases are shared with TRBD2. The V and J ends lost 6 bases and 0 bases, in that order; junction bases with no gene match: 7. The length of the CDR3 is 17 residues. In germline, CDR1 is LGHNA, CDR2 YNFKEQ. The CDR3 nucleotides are TGTGCCAGCAGACGGGGACTAGCGGGAGAGAGCTCCTACGAGCAGTACTTC. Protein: CASRRGLAGESSYEQYF.

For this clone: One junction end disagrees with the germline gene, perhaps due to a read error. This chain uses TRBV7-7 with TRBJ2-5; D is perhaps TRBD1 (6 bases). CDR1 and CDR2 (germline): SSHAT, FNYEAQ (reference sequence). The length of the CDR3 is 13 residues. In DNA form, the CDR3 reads TGTGCTAGCAGCCCCCAGGGGCGCGAGACCCAGTACTTC. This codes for CASSPQGRETQYF.

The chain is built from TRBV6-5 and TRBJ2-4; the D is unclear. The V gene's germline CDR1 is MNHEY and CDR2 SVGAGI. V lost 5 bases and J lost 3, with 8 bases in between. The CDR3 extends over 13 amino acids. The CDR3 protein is CASSATYKNIQYF. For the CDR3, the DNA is TGTGCCAGCAGTGCGACCTACAAAAACATTCAGTACTTC.

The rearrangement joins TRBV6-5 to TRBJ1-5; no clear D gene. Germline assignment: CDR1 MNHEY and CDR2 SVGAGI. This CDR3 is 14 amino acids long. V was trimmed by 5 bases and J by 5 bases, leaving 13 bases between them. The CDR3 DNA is TGTGCCAGCAGTCCTATTGACGGTTATCAGCCCCAGCATTTT. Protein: CASSPIDGYQPQHF.

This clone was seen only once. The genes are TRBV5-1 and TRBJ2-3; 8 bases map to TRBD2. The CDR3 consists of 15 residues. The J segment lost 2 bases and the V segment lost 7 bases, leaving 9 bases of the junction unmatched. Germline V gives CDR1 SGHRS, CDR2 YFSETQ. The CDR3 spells CASSQREGLTDTQYF. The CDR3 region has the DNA TGCGCCAGCTCCCAACGGGAGGGCCTCACAGATACGCAGTATTTT.

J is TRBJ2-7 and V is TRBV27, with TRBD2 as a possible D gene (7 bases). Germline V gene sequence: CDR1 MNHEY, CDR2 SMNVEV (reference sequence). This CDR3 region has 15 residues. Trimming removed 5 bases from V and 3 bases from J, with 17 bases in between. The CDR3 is CASSPRGGRGYEQYF. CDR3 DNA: TGTGCCAGCAGTCCGCGCGGGGGCAGGGGCTACGAGCAGTACTTC.

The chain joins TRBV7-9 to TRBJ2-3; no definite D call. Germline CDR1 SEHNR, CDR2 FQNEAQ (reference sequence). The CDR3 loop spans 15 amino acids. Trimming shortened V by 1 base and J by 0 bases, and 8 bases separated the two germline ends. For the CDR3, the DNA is TGTGCCAGCAGCTTAGGGGTTGGCAGCACAGATACGCAGTATTTT. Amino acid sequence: CASSLGVGSTDTQYF.